What follows are 21 T cell receptor beta chains derived from one specimen sequenced in a study of blood T cell repertoires in COVID-19. The protocol was immunoSEQ multiplex PCR, while the TCRdb copy is restricted to in-frame clones and leaves out a portion. The top ten hold 2% of the sample, which has fewer than 45,000 clones, about 80% seen once. Input material: peripheral blood. The receptors here all came from a man in his sixties with active COVID-19.

This chain uses TRBV28 with TRBJ1-6, with 9 positions matching TRBD1. The ends lost 7 bases at V and 7 bases at J; junction bases unmatched: 11. This CDR3 contains 16 residues. Looked up from germline, CDR1 is MDHEN and CDR2 is SYDVKM. For the CDR3, the DNA is TGTGCCAGCATCCTGGCGACAGGGGGAGCGAATTCACCCCTCCACTTT. Translating gives CASILATGGANSPLHF.

The chain uses TRBV15 and TRBJ1-1; TRBD1 agrees at 7 bases. The length of the CDR3 is 13 residues. The trim removed 3 bases at V and 8 bases at J, leaving 6 bases unmatched. The V gene's germline CDR1 is LNHNV and CDR2 YYDKDF (reference sequence). The CDR3 loop reads CATSRATGAEAFF. The CDR3 bases are TGTGCCACCAGCAGGGCCACAGGGGCAGAAGCTTTCTTT.

The chain uses TRBV2 and TRBJ1-3; D gene uncertain. V lost 7 bases to trimming and J lost 4 bases, with 11 bases between them. The CDR3 has 13 residues. CDR1 is SNHLY, CDR2 FYNNEI, per germline. CDR3 residues: CASNEESGNTIYF. The CDR3 DNA reads as TGTGCCAGCAATGAGGAGTCAGGAAACACCATATATTTT.

The chain has TRBV20-1 and TRBJ2-5; D is unclear. With 3 bases removed from V and 5 bases from J, the gap between germline ends came to 10 bases. CDR3 size: 12 residues. The V gene's germline CDR1 is DFQATT and CDR2 SNEGSKA (reference sequence). CDR3 residues: CSASAPGETQYF. The CDR3 DNA sequence: TGCAGTGCTAGTGCCCCCGGGGAGACCCAGTACTTC.

The chain employs TRBV4-1 and TRBJ2-5; 7 positions match TRBD2. The germline CDR1 and CDR2 sequences are MGHRA and YSYEKL. The V gene end was trimmed by 0 bases and the J gene end by 5 bases; junction bases not matched to a gene: 9. The CDR3 length is 16 residues. The CDR3 DNA sequence: TGCGCCAGCAGCCAAGATCAGGCTAGCGGTTTGGAGACCCAGTACTTC. This translates into CASSQDQASGLETQYF.

This clone showed up just once. This chain uses TRBV5-1 with TRBJ1-1, with D perhaps matching TRBD1 (6 bases). The CDR3 loop spans 15 amino acids. Germline CDR1 is SGHRS and CDR2 is YFSETQ. V shed 4 bases and J shed 1 base, with 14 bases lying between them. CDR3: CASSRSGESNTEAFF. Here the CDR3 DNA reads TGCGCCAGCAGCCGCTCAGGGGAATCGAACACTGAAGCTTTCTTT.

The chain recombines TRBV2 with TRBJ2-3; unclear D gene. The CDR3 extends over 12 amino acids. Looked up from germline, CDR1 is SNHLY and CDR2 is FYNNEI. Between the trimmed V and J ends, which lost 2 bases and 6 bases, there was a span of 6 bases. In DNA form, the CDR3 reads TGTGCCAGCAGTGAACTGTCGGATACGCAGTATTTT. It is translated as CASSELSDTQYF.

This rearrangement joins TRBV5-1 to TRBJ2-5; 11 bases are a match to TRBD2. The CDR3 is made up of 16 amino acids. The V gene end was trimmed by 0 bases and the J gene end by 3 bases; junction bases not matched to a gene: 4. Germline CDR1 and CDR2: SGHRS and YFSETQ. The chain's CDR3 is CASSLGGGLAEETQYF. CDR3 bases: TGCGCCAGCAGCTTGGGAGGGGGACTAGCGGAAGAGACCCAGTACTTC.

The rearrangement joins TRBV28 to TRBJ1-5; no clear D. V dropped 7 bases and J dropped 6 bases, with 22 bases sitting between them. The CDR3 totals 16 residues. Germline V gene data show CDR1 as MDHEN and CDR2 as SYDVKM. The CDR3 nucleotides are TGTGCCAGCACCCAATTGACTCCACCCACGAGTCAGCCCCAGCATTTT. Protein: CASTQLTPPTSQPQHF.

This chain links TRBV6-5 with TRBJ2-3, with D perhaps TRBD2 (7 bases). V lost 2 bases and J 8 bases, leaving 14 bases between the germline ends. Germline CDR1 and CDR2: MNHEY and SVGAGI. The CDR3 has 14 amino acids. The CDR3 DNA sequence: TGTGCCAGCAGTTACCCCTCGAGGGGGGGTACGCAGTATTTT. It translates to CASSYPSRGGTQYF.

The chain links TRBV5-1 to TRBJ2-1, with 10 nucleotides matching TRBD2. J lost 4 bases, V lost 3 bases, and 7 bases had no gene match. This CDR3 is built from 16 residues. Looked up from germline, CDR1 is SGHRS and CDR2 is YFSETQ. DNA of the CDR3: TGCGCCAGCAGCTACGGACTAGCGGAGCCTTACAATGAGCAGTTCTTC. It specifies CASSYGLAEPYNEQFF.

This chain links TRBV5-1 with TRBJ1-2; perhaps TRBD1 as D (5 bases). This CDR3 contains 12 residues. The germline gives CDR1 SGHRS, CDR2 YFSETQ. Deletions cut 5 bases from V and 4 bases from J, with 9 bases between. In nucleotides, the CDR3 is TGCGCCAGCAGGTCCGACAGCTATGGCTACACCTTC. It yields the protein CASRSDSYGYTF.

V and J are TRBV5-1 and TRBJ1-1; TRBD1 aligns across 7 bases. The CDR3 loop spans 14 amino acids. Trimming cost V 2 bases and J 5 bases; bases outside gene matches: 6. Germline CDR1 is SGHRS and CDR2 is YFSETQ. For the CDR3, the DNA is TGCGCCAGCAGCTTTGGGGGGACAGTAACTGAAGCTTTCTTT. Encoded protein: CASSFGGTVTEAFF.

This clone was detected once. The chain combines TRBV28 with TRBJ2-1; weak D call: TRBD2 (5 bases). The CDR3 is 13 residues long. CDR1 is MDHEN, CDR2 SYDVKM, per germline. V lost 6 bases to trimming and J lost 6 bases, with 12 bases between them. CDR3 DNA: TGTGCCAGCAGCTGGGCGGGCCGCAATGAGCAGTTCTTC. Its protein product is CASSWAGRNEQFF.

The chain links TRBV5-6 to TRBJ1-1; no definite D call. Deletions cut 5 bases from V and 6 bases from J, with 8 bases between. Germline loops: CDR1 SGHDT, CDR2 YYEEEE. CDR3 length equals 11 residues. The CDR3 nucleotides are TGTGCCAGCAGTTACGGAGCTGAAGCTTTCTTT. It is translated as CASSYGAEAFF.

The chain links TRBV5-4 to TRBJ2-1, with 9 positions matching TRBD2. With 0 bases clipped from V and 6 bases from J, the junction kept 4 bases outside the gene matches. The germline gives CDR1 SGHNT, CDR2 YYREEE (reference sequence). The CDR3 totals 15 residues. The CDR3 sequence: CASSLVAGGSNEQFF. The CDR3 DNA reads as TGTGCCAGCAGCTTGGTGGCGGGAGGGTCCAATGAGCAGTTCTTC.

The chain employs TRBV28 and TRBJ2-1, with D possibly matching TRBD2 (5 bases). V lost 5 bases and J 6 bases, leaving 17 bases between the germline ends. The CDR3 loop spans 15 amino acids. CDR1 and CDR2 (germline): MDHEN, SYDVKM. The CDR3: CASSPPVGGGNEQFF. DNA of the CDR3: TGTGCCAGCAGTCCTCCGGTGGGCGGAGGCAATGAGCAGTTCTTC.

This chain uses TRBV7-9 with TRBJ2-3; weak D call: TRBD2 (5 bases). The CDR3 is 15 residues long. CDR1 is SEHNR and CDR2 is FQNEAQ in the germline V gene (reference sequence). V lost 5 bases to trimming and J lost 4 bases, with 16 bases between them. The CDR3 spells CASSPKKRLADTQYF. The CDR3 DNA reads TGTGCCAGCAGCCCGAAGAAGCGGTTGGCAGATACGCAGTATTTT.

The chain uses TRBV6-2 or TRBV6-3 and TRBJ2-2, with D perhaps matching TRBD2 (5 bases). Trimming cost V 2 bases and J 3 bases, with 10 bases left between them. The CDR3 contains 15 residues. Germline CDR1 and CDR2: MNHEY and SVGEGT. CDR3: CASSYPGLDTGELFF. The CDR3 nucleotides read TGTGCCAGCAGTTACCCGGGGTTGGACACCGGGGAGCTGTTTTTT.

This clone was counted once. J is TRBJ2-7 and V is TRBV4-2; 8 nucleotides line up with TRBD2. The CDR3 has 12 amino acids. Per germline, CDR1 LGHNA and CDR2 YNFKEQ. J was trimmed by 8 bases and V by 4 bases; bases with no gene match: 4. The CDR3 sequence is CASSPGGDQQYF. As DNA, the CDR3 is TGTGCCAGCAGCCCCGGGGGGGACCAGCAGTACTTC.

The chain employs TRBV23-1 and TRBJ1-5; 7 nucleotides agree with TRBD1. TRBV23-1 belongs to the ORF category, with a function that is uncertain. CDR3 length equals 16 residues. Unmatched junction bases numbered 7, after V lost 2 bases and J lost 3 bases. The CDR3 sequence is CASSQTEQGPNQPQHF. The CDR3 DNA sequence: TGCGCCAGCAGTCAAACTGAACAGGGGCCCAATCAGCCCCAGCATTTT.